This TCR beta chain was documented in a study of blood T cells in healthy people across ages. Through a sample-barcoded 5' primer and a J-beta primer mix, a second PCR was run for about 7 to 12 cycles. TCRdb called the 5' RACE reads again in MiXCR, with one record for every CDR3 protein. Of some 920,000 distinct CDR3 sequences in the sample, roughly half are singletons; the top ten hold about a fifth. V was clipped by 2 bases and J by 6 bases, with 12 bases between them. The CDR3 consists of 13 residues. Germline CDR1 reads SQVTM; CDR2 reads ANQGSEA. The sequenced material came from blood. The V and J genes are TRBV29-1 and TRBJ2-3; TRBD2 is a possible D gene (5 bases). The sequence came from a woman between 55 and 75 years old in good health. The CDR3 is CSVEFSGRDTQYF. Written as DNA, the CDR3 is TGCAGCGTTGAATTCAGCGGCCGTGATACGCAGTATTTT.